A selection of T cell receptor beta chains follows, all from one sample in a study of blood T cell repertoires in COVID-19. Measured with immunoSEQ multiplex PCR; TCRdb has only the in-frame clones, and not every one. The table has more than 250,000 clones, over 80% seen once. Sequenced: peripheral blood. The receptors were sampled from a woman aged 45-65 years with COVID-19, enrolled during active disease. CDR3s include the opening cysteine and the closing phenylalanine or tryptophan. The D gene is left open where the match is weak. Part of the rows lack a size; the others show once, few, many or a class for expanded clones.

>-|TRBV15|-|TRBJ1-3
CATSSGPGNTIYF
TGTGCCACCAGCAGTGGGCCTGGAAACACCATATATTTT
>-|TRBV11-3|-|TRBJ1-1
CASSSATVKNTEAFF
TGTGCCAGCAGCTCAGCGACGGTAAAGAACACTGAAGCTTTCTTT
>-|TRBV12-5|once|TRBJ2-1
CASGLGSRGGVYNEQFF
TGTGCTAGTGGTTTAGGTTCCCGCGGCGGTGTCTACAATGAGCAGTTCTTC
>TRBD1|TRBV18|-|TRBJ2-2
CASSSGQITTGELFF
TGTGCCAGCTCGTCGGGACAGATTACCACCGGGGAGCTGTTTTTT
>-|TRBV18|once|TRBJ2-4
CASSPESAPLIAKNIQYF
TGTGCCAGCTCACCAGAGAGCGCCCCTCTGATAGCCAAAAACATTCAGTACTTC
>TRBD2|TRBV6-1|-|TRBJ2-7
CASSEAQAGVKEQYF
TGTGCCAGCAGTGAAGCTCAAGCGGGAGTGAAGGAGCAGTACTTC
>TRBD2|TRBV4-1|-|TRBJ2-7
CASSQDGLAGYYEQYF
TGCGCCAGCAGCCAAGATGGGCTAGCGGGGTACTACGAGCAGTACTTC
>TRBD2|TRBV6-5|-|TRBJ2-1
CASSKLAGGPNEQFF
TGTGCCAGCAGTAAACTAGCGGGAGGACCCAATGAGCAGTTCTTC
>-|TRBV18|-|TRBJ1-5
CASSLNDRNQPQHF
TGTGCCAGCTCACTCAACGACAGGAATCAGCCCCAGCATTTT
>-|TRBV11-3|-|TRBJ1-4
CASSLGGRRGEKLFF
TGTGCCAGCAGCTTAGGAGGAAGGAGGGGTGAAAAACTGTTTTTT
>-|TRBV3-1/TRBV3-2|-|TRBJ2-1
CASSLNIKLYNEQFF
TGTGCCAGCAGCCTTAATATTAAACTCTACAATGAGCAGTTCTTC
>TRBD1|TRBV18|-|TRBJ1-3
CASSPGTGILVNTIYF
TGTGCCAGCTCGCCTGGGACAGGGATTCTGGTAAACACCATATATTTT
>-|TRBV5-4|-|TRBJ1-5
CASSLGGTTNQPQHF
TGTGCCAGCAGCTTGGGCGGGACTACCAATCAGCCCCAGCATTTT
>TRBD2|TRBV3-1/TRBV3-2|-|TRBJ2-2
CASSQALAVGELFF
TGTGCCAGCAGCCAAGCTCTAGCGGTCGGGGAGCTGTTTTTT
>-|TRBV10-3|-|TRBJ1-2
CAISESASGYTF
TGTGCCATCAGTGAGTCCGCCAGTGGCTACACCTTC
>-|TRBV11-2|-|TRBJ1-2
CASSSTGPRGYTF
TGTGCCAGCAGCTCAACAGGGCCTCGGGGCTACACCTTC
>-|TRBV19|-|TRBJ1-1
CASSSPSGTYTEAFF
TGTGCCAGTAGCTCTCCCTCCGGGACATATACTGAAGCTTTCTTT
>-|TRBV6-5|-|TRBJ2-7
CASSYDGSSSYEQYF
TGTGCCAGCAGTTACGACGGGAGTTCCTCCTACGAGCAGTACTTC